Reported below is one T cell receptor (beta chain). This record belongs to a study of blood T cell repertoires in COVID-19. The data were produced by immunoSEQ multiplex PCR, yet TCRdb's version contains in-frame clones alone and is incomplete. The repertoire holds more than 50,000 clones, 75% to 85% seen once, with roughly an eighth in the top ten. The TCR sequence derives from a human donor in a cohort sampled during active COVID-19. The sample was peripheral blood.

The CDR3 coding sequence is TGTGCCAGCAGCACAGGACAGGTGGGCACCGGGGAGCTGTTTTTT. Protein product: CASSTGQVGTGELFF. This rearrangement joins TRBV13 to TRBJ2-2; 7 nucleotides align to TRBD1. Germline V gives CDR1 PRHDT, CDR2 FYEKMQ (reference sequence). The CDR3 sequence is 15 residues long. With 5 bases clipped from V and 4 bases from J, the junction kept 7 bases outside the gene matches.